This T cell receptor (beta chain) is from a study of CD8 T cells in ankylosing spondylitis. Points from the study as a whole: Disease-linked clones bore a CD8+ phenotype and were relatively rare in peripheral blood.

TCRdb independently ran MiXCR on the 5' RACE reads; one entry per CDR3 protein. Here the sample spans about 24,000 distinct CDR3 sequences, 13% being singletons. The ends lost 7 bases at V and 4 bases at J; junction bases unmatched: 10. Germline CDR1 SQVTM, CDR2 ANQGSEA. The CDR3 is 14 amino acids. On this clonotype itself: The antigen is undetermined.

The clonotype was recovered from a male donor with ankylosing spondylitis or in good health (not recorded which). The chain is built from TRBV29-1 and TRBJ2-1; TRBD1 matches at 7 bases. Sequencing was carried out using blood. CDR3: CSGLYTGAYNEQFF. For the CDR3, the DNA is TGCAGCGGATTATACACAGGGGCGTACAATGAGCAGTTCTTC.